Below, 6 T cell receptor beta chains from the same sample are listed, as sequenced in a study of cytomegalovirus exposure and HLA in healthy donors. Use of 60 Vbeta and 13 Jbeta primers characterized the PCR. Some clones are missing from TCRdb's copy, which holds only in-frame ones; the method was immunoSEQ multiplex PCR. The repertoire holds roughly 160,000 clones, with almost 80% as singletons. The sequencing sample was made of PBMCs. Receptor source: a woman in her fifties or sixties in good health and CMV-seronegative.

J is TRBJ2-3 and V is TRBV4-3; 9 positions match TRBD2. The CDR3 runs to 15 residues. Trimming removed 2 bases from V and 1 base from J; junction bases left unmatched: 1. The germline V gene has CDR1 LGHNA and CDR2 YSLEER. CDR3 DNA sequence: TGCGCCAGCAGCCAATTAGCGGGAGGCACAGATACGCAGTATTTT. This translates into CASSQLAGGTDTQYF.

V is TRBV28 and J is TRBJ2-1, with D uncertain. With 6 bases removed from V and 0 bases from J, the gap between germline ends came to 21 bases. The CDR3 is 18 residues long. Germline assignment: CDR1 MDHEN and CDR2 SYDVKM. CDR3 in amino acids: CASRSLSLRYSSYNEQFF. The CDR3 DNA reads TGTGCCAGCAGATCTTTGAGCCTGCGTTACTCCTCCTACAATGAGCAGTTCTTC.

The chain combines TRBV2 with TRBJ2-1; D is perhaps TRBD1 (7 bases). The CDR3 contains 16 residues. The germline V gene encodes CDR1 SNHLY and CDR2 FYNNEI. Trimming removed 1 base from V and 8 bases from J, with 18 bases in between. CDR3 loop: CASSEEGGTAHHEQFF. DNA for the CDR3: TGTGCCAGCAGTGAAGAAGGGGGGACAGCCCATCATGAGCAGTTCTTC.

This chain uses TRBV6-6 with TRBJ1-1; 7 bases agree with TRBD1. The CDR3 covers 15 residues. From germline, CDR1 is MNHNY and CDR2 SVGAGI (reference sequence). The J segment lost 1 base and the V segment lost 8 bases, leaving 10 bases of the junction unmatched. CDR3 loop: CASQIGGATNTEAFF. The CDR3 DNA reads TGTGCCAGCCAGATAGGGGGCGCGACGAACACTGAAGCTTTCTTT.

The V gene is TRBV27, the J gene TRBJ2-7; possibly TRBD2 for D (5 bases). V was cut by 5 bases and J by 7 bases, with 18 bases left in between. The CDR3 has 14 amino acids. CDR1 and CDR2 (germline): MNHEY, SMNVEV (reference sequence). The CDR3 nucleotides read TGTGCCAGCAGTCCCCTTGTACGAACGGGGGAGCAGTACTTC. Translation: CASSPLVRTGEQYF.

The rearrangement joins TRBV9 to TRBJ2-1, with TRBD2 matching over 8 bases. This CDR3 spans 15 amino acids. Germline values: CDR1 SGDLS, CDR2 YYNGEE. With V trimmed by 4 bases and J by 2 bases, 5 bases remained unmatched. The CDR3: CASSLSGGTYNEQFF. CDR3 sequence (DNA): TGTGCCAGCAGCTTAAGCGGGGGCACCTACAATGAGCAGTTCTTC.